This is a list of T cell receptor beta chains from one sample in a study of shared clonotypes between healthy human individuals. The data were produced by immunoSEQ multiplex PCR, yet TCRdb's version contains in-frame clones alone and is incomplete. The data show about 580,000 clones, more than 95% seen once. Source material: naive CD8+ T cells sorted from blood. All receptors come from a young man in good health. The CDR3 runs from the conserved cysteine through the conserved F or W. The D gene is left open where the match is weak. Clone size, where shown, is once, few, many, or a class for clones that have expanded.

v_gene	j_gene	abundance	d_gene	CDR3aa
TRBV7-2	TRBJ2-1	.	.	CASRRTAANEQFF
TRBV7-2	TRBJ2-2	.	.	CASWFPRPGGTGELFF
TRBV4-3	TRBJ2-5	.	.	CASSLIPAAQETQYF
TRBV7-2	TRBJ2-3	.	TRBD2	CASSSSSGRALDTQYF
TRBV29-1	TRBJ2-7	.	.	CSVEWGDEQYF
TRBV9	TRBJ2-2	.	.	CASRAPEKGNTGELFF
TRBV6-5	TRBJ2-2	.	TRBD2	CASSYRLAGNTGELFF
TRBV6-6	TRBJ2-1	.	.	CASSFGQINEQFF
TRBV14	TRBJ2-1	.	TRBD1	CASSHESRDRGLIDNEQFF
TRBV7-6	TRBJ2-2	.	.	CASSLEQFPGELFF
TRBV7-6	TRBJ2-3	.	TRBD2	CASSLGAGGREDTQYF
TRBV7-9	TRBJ2-7	.	TRBD2	CASSFSLADNYEQYF
TRBV27	TRBJ2-1	.	.	CASSLAGAYNEQFF
TRBV27	TRBJ2-7	once	.	CASSLNRIHEQYF
TRBV15	TRBJ2-5	.	TRBD2	CATTKGTSGTETQYF
TRBV6-5	TRBJ2-1	.	TRBD2	CASSYGGSNYNEQFF
TRBV7-8	TRBJ1-1	.	.	CASSLQVYTEAFF
TRBV29-1	TRBJ1-1	once	.	CSVEEGMNTEAFF
TRBV7-8	TRBJ2-2	once	TRBD2	CASSRKRDIGELFF
TRBV7-9	TRBJ2-7	.	TRBD1	CASSPRDSSYEQYF